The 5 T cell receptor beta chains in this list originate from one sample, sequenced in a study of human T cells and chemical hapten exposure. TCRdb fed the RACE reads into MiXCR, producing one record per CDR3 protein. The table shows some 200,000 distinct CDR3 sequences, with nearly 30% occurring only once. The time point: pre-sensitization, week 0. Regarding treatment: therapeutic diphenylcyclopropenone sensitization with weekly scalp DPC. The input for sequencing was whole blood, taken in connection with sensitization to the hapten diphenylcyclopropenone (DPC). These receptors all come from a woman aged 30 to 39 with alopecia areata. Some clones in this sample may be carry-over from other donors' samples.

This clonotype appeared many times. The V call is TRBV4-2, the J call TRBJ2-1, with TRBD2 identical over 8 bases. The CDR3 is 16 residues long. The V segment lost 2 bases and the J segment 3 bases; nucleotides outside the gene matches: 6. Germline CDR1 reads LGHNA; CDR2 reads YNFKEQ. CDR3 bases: TGTGCCAGCAGCCAAACGGGCGGGGGGAACTACAATGAGCAGTTCTTC. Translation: CASSQTGGGNYNEQFF.

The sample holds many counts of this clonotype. CDR3 DNA: TGCGCCAGCAGCTTGGAGGGCCAAGGAGACACCTTC. It codes for CASSLEGQGDTF. The J gene is TRBJ1-2, the V gene TRBV5-1; D unresolved. The germline gives CDR1 SGHRS, CDR2 YFSETQ. V was clipped by 0 bases and J by 12 bases, with 12 bases between them. The CDR3 is 12 amino acids. Filled out from reference TRBV5-1 and TRBJ1-2, the complete variable domain reads KAGVTQTPRYLIKTRGQQVTLSCSPISGHRSVSWYQQTPGQGLQFLFEYFSETQRNKGNFPGRFSGRQFSNSRSEMNVSTLELGDSALYLCASSLEGQGDTFGSGTRLTVV.

The CDR3 reads CASNAGTGTIYSGNTIYF. The DNA for the CDR3 is TGTGCCAGCAATGCCGGGACAGGGACCATCTACTCTGGAAACACCATATATTTT. The V gene is TRBV2, the J gene TRBJ1-3; 9 bases are a match to TRBD1. With V trimmed by 7 bases and J by 0 bases, 13 bases remained unmatched. Per germline, CDR1 SNHLY and CDR2 FYNNEI. The CDR3 is 18 residues long.

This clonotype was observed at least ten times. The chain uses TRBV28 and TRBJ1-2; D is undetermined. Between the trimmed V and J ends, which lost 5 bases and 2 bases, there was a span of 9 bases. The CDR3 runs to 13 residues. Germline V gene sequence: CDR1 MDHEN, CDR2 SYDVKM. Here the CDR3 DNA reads TGTGCCAGCAGTGCAGACGGGAACTATGGCTACACCTTC. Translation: CASSADGNYGYTF.

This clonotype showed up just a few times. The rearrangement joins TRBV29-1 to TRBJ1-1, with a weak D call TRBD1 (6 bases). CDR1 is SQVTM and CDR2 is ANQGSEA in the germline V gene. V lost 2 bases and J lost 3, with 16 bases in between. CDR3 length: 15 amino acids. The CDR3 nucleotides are TGCAGCGTTGAAATAGGGGGATTTCCGTACACTGAAGCTTTCTTT. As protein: CSVEIGGFPYTEAFF.